This T cell receptor (beta chain) was sequenced during a study of OX40 agonist ivuxolimab in advanced cancers. This CDR3 has 15 residues. Germline CDR1 is MDHEN and CDR2 is SYDVKM. The V and J ends lost 6 bases and 1 base respectively, with 12 bases between them. Sequencing was performed with immunoSEQ multiplex PCR; in TCRdb, only in-frame clones are kept and a portion is missing. The repertoire holds some 12,000 clones, with 79% as singletons. This chain joins TRBV28 and TRBJ2-2; D ambiguous. The sequence came from an adult with an advanced solid tumor such as melanoma, head and neck, liver or kidney cancer. This specimen consisted of CD4+ or CD8+ T cells sorted from blood, obtained in a trial of the OX40 agonist ivuxolimab. CDR3 sequence (DNA): TGTGCCAGCAGGACCCACGACGGGAACACCGGGGAGCTGTTTTTT. This translates into CASRTHDGNTGELFF.